This T cell receptor (beta chain) was recovered during a study of blood T cell repertoires in COVID-19. CDR3 length equals 17 residues. The V gene's germline CDR1 is SGHRS and CDR2 YFSETQ. Trimming took 4 bases from V and 0 from J; bases not matched to a gene: 11. Assay used: immunoSEQ multiplex PCR; TCRdb lists only in-frame clones, some missing. The sample gives 250,000 or so clones, about 87% of which show up once; 4.1% is in the top ten. Sequencing was performed on PBMCs or T cells enriched from blood (not recorded which). The sequence was obtained from a woman in her 30s with acute COVID-19. This chain connects TRBV5-1 to TRBJ2-7; 9 nucleotides align to TRBD1. CDR3 bases: TGCGCCAGCAGCCCCGGACAGGGGCAACGGGGCTCCTACGAGCAGTACTTC. Its translation is CASSPGQGQRGSYEQYF.